This T cell receptor beta chain was identified in a study of blood T cell repertoires in COVID-19. Study-wide context: PBMCs, B-cell-depleted T cells, or T cells provided the cDNA or gDNA that made up the material.

CDR3 length: 15 residues. The ends were cut back, 6 bases at V and 2 bases at J, with 16 bases in the middle. The germline V gene encodes CDR1 LGHDT and CDR2 YNNKEL (reference sequence). This table comes from immunoSEQ multiplex PCR, and its TCRdb copy is limited to in-frame clones, with some not included. This sample yields tens of thousands of clones, of which approximately 80% are seen a single time; 8.8% belongs to the top ten. The clonotype originates from a man aged 55 to 69 with acute or convalescent COVID-19. The specimen was peripheral blood. The chain carries TRBV3-1 (or the pseudogene TRBV3-2) and TRBJ2-5; tentative D call: TRBD2 (6 bases). Written as DNA, the CDR3 is TGTGCCAGCAGGTCATATACTAGCCCTCAAGAGACCCAGTACTTC. Encoded protein: CASRSYTSPQETQYF.